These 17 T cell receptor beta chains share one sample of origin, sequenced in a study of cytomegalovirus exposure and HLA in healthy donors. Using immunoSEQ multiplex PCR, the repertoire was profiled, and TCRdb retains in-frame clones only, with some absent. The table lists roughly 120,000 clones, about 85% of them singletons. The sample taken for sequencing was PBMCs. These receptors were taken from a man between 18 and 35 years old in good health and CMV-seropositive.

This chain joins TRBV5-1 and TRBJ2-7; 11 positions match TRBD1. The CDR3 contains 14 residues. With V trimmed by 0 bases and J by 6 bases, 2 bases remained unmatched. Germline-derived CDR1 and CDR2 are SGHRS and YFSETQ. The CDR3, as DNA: TGCGCCAGCAGCTTGGAAGGGACAGGGGGCGAGCAGTACTTC. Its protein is CASSLEGTGGEQYF.

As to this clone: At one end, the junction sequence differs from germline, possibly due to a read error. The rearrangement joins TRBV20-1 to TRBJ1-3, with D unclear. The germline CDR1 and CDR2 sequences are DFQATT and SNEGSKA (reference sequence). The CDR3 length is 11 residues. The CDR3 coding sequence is TGCAGCACCTGGGCTGGGAACACCATATATTTT. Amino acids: CSTWAGNTIYF.

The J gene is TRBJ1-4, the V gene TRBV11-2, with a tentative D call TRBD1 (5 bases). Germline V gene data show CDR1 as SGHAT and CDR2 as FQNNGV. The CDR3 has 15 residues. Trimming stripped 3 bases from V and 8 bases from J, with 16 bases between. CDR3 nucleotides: TGTGCCAGCAGCTTGAGGGGAGGATCCCGGGAAAAACTGTTTTTT. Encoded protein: CASSLRGGSREKLFF.

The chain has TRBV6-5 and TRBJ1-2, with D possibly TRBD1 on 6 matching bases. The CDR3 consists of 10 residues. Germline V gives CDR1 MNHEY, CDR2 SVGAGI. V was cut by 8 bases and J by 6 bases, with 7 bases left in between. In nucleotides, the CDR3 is TGTGCCAGCGGACAGAATGGCTACACCTTC. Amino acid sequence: CASGQNGYTF.

CDR3 sequence reads: CTSSPTSGRTDTQYF. CDR3 DNA sequence: TGCACCAGCAGCCCGACTAGCGGGAGGACAGATACGCAGTATTTT. The V and J genes are TRBV1 and TRBJ2-3; TRBD2 was called by the table and not checked on the DNA. TRBV1 counts as a pseudogene. This CDR3 spans 15 amino acids.

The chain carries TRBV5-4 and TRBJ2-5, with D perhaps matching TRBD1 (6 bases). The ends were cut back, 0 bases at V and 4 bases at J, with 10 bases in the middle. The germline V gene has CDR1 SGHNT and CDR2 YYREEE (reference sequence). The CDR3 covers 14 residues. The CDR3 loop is CASSLAGVRETQYF. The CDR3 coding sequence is TGTGCCAGCAGCTTGGCAGGGGTACGAGAGACCCAGTACTTC.

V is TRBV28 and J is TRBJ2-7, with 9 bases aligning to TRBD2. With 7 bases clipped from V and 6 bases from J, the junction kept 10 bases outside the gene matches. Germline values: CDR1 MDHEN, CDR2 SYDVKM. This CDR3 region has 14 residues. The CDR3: CASIWGTSSGEQYF. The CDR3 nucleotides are TGTGCCAGCATCTGGGGGACTAGCTCCGGCGAGCAGTACTTC.

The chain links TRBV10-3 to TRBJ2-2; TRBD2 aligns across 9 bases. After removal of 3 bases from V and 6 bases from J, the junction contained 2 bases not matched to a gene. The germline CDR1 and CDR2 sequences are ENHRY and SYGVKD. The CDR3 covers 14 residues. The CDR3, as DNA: TGTGCCATCAGTGAAGGCGGGGGGGCCGGGGAGCTGTTTTTT. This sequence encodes CAISEGGGAGELFF.

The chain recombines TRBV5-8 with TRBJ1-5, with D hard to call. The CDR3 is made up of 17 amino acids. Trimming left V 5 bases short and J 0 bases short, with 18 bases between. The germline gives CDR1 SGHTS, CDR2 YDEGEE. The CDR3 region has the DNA TGTGCCAGCAGTTTCGAGCGTGGCGCGTTTAGCAATCAGCCCCAGCATTTT. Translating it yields CASSFERGAFSNQPQHF.

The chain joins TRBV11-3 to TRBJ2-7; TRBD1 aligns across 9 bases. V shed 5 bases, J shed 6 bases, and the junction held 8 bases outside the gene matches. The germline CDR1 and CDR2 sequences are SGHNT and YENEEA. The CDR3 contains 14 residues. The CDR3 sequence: CASSPGTGPSEQYF. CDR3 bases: TGTGCCAGCAGCCCCGGGACAGGGCCTAGCGAGCAGTACTTC. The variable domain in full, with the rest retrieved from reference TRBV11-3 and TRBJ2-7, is EAGVVQSPRYKIIEKKQPVAFWCNPISGHNTLYWYLQNLGQGPELLIRYENEEAVDDSQLPKDRFSAERLKGVDSTLKIQPAELGDSAVYLCASSPGTGPSEQYFGPGTRLTVT.

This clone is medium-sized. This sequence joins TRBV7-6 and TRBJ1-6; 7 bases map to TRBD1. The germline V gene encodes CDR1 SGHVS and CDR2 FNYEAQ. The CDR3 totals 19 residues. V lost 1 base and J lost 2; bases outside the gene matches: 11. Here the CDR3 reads CASSLGTGASGTYNSPLHF. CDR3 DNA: TGTGCCAGCAGCTTAGGAACAGGGGCGAGCGGCACCTATAATTCACCCCTCCACTTT.

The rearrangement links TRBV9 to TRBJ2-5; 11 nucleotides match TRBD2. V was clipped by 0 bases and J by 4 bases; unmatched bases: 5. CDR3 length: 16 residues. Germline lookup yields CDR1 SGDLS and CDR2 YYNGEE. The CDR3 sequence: CASSVVSGGAIETQYF. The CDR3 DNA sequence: TGTGCCAGCAGCGTAGTTAGCGGGGGGGCCATAGAGACCCAGTACTTC.

DNA for the CDR3: TGTGCCAGCAGCCAACCTACCCGGACTAGCGGGGGACACTACAATGAGCAGTTCTTC. It encodes CASSQPTRTSGGHYNEQFF. This chain connects TRBV11-1 to TRBJ2-1; 13 bases line up with TRBD2. The germline gives CDR1 SGHAT, CDR2 FQDESV (reference sequence). V shed 5 bases, J shed 3 bases, and the junction held 13 bases outside the gene matches. The CDR3 loop spans 19 amino acids.

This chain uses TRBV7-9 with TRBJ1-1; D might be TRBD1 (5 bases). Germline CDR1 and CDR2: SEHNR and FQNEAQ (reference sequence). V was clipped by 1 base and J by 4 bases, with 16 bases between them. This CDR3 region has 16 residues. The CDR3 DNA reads TGTGCCAGCAGCTTAGTGGGCAGGGTGCCGACCACTGAAGCTTTCTTT. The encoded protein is CASSLVGRVPTTEAFF.

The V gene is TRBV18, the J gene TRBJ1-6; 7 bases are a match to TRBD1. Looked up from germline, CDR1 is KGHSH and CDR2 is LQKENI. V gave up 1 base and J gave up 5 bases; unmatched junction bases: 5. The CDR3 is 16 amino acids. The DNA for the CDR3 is TGTGCCAGCTCACCACGGAGGGGGCGGAATAATTCACCCCTCCACTTT. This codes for CASSPRRGRNNSPLHF.

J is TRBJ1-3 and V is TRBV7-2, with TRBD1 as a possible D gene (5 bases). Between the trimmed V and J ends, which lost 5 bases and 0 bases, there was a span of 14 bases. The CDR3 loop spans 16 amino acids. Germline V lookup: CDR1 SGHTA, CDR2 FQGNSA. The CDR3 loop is CASSPDSPLSGNTIYF. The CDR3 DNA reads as TGTGCCAGCAGCCCCGACAGTCCACTCTCTGGAAACACCATATATTTT.

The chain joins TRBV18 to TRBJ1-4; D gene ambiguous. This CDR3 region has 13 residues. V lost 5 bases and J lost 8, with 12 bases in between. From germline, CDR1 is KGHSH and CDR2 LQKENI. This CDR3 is CASSFGREEKLFF. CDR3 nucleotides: TGTGCCAGCTCATTTGGACGGGAAGAAAAACTGTTTTTT.